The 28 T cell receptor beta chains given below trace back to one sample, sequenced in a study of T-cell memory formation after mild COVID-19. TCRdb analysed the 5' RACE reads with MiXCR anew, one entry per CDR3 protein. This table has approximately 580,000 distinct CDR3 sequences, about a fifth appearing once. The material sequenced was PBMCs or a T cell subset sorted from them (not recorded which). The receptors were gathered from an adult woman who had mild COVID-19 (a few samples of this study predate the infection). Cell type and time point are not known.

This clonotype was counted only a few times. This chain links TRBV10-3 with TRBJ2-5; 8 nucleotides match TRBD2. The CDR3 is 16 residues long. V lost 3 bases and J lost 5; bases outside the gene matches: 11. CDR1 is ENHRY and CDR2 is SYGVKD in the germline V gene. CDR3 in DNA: TGTGCCATCAGTGATAACCCAGCGGGAGTTTTGGAGACCCAGTACTTC. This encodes CAISDNPAGVLETQYF.

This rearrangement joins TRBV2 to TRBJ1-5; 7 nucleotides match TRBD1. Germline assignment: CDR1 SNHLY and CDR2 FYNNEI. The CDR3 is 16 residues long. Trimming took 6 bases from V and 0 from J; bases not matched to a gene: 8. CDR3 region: CASSRIRQGSNQPQHF. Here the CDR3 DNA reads TGTGCCAGCAGCCGTATAAGACAGGGTAGCAATCAGCCCCAGCATTTT.

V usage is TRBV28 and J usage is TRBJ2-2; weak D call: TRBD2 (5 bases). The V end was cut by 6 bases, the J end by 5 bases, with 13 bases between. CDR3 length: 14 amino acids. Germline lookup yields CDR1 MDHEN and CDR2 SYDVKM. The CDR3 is CASSHRGETGELFF. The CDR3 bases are TGTGCCAGCAGCCACCGGGGAGAGACCGGGGAGCTGTTTTTT.

The CDR3, as DNA: TGTGCCAGCAGCTCCGATCACTACGAGCAGTACTTC. Its protein product is CASSSDHYEQYF. The genes are TRBV7-9 and TRBJ2-7; D is uncertain. CDR1 SEHNR and CDR2 FQNEAQ come from the germline V gene (reference sequence). The ends were cut back, 4 bases at V and 3 bases at J, with 7 bases in the middle. The CDR3 is 12 residues long.

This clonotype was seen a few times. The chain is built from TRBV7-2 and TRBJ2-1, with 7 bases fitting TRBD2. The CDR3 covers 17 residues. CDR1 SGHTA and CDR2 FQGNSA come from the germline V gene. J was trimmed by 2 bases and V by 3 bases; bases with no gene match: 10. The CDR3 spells CASSFREVSGAYNEQFF. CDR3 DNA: TGTGCCAGCAGCTTCCGAGAAGTCAGCGGGGCCTACAATGAGCAGTTCTTC.

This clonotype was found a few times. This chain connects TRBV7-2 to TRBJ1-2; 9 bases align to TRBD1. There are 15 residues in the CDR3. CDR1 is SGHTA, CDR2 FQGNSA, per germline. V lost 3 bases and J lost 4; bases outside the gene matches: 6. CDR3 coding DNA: TGTGCCAGCAGCTTTTTACAGGGGGCAGGCTATGGCTACACCTTC. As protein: CASSFLQGAGYGYTF.

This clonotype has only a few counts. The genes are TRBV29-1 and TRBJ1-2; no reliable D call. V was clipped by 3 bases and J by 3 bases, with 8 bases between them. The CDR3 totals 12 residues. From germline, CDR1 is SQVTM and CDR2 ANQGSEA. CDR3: CSVDGQDYGYTF. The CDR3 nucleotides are TGCAGCGTTGACGGTCAGGACTATGGCTACACCTTC.

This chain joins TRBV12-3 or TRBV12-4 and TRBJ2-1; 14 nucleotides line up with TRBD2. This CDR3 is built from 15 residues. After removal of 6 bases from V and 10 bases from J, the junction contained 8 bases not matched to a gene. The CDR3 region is CASRPRLAGGEEQFF. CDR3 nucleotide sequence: TGTGCCAGCAGACCCCGACTAGCGGGGGGGGAGGAGCAGTTCTTC.

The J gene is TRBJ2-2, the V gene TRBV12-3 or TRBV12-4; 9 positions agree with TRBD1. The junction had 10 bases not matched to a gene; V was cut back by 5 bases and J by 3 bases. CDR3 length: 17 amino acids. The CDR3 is CASSDYTGGIDTGELFF. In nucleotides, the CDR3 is TGTGCCAGCAGTGATTATACAGGGGGCATCGACACCGGGGAGCTGTTTTTT.

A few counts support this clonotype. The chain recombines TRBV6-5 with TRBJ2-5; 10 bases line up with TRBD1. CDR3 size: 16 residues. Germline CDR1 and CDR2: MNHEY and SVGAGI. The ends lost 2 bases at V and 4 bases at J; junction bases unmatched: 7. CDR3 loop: CASSYRGQGVSETQYF. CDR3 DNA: TGTGCCAGCAGTTACCGCGGACAGGGGGTTTCAGAGACCCAGTACTTC.

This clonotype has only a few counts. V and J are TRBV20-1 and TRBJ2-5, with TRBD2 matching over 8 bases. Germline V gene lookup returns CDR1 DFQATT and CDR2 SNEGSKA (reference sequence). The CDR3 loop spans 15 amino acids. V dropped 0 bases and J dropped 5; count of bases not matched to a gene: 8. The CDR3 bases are TGCAGTGCTAGAGACGGGGGATCGGGAGGGGAGACCCAGTACTTC. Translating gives CSARDGGSGGETQYF.

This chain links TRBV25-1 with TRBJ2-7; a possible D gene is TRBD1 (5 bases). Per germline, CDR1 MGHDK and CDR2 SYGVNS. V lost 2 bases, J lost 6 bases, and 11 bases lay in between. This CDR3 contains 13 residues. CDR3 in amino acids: CASSELGRGEQYF. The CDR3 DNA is TGTGCCAGCAGTGAACTCGGAAGGGGCGAGCAGTACTTC.

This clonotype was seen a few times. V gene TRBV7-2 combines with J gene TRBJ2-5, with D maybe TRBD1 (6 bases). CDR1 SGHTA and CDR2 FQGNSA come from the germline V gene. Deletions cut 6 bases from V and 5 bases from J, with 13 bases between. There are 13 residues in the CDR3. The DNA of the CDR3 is TGTGCCAGCAGGGGGGCGGGCTCGGAGACCCAGTACTTC. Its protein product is CASRGAGSETQYF.

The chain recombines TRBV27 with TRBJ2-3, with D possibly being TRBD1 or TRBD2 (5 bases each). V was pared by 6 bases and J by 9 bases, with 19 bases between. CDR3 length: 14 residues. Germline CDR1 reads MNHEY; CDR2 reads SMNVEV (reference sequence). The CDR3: CASSPQAVRATQYF. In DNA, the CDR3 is TGTGCCAGCAGCCCTCAAGCGGTCAGGGCCACGCAGTATTTT.

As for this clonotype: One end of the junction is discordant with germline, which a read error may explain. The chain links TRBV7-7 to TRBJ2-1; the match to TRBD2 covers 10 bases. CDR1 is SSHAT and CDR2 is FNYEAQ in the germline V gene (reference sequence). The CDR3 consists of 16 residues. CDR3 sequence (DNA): TGTGCTAGCAGCCCAACTAGCGGGAAGGTGAACAATGAGCAGTTCTTC. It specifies CASSPTSGKVNNEQFF.

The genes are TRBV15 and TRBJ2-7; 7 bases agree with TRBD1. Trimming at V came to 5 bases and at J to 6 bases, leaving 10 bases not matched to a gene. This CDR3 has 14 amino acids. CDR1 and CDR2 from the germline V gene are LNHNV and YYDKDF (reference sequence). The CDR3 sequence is CATSYRQGTIEQYF. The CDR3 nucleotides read TGTGCCACCAGCTACCGACAGGGAACCATCGAGCAGTACTTC.

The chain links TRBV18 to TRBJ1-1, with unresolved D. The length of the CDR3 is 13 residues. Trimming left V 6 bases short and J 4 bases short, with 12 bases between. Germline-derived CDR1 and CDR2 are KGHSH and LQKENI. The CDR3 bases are TGTGCCAGCTCGCTACAGCAGAGCACTGAAGCTTTCTTT. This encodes CASSLQQSTEAFF.

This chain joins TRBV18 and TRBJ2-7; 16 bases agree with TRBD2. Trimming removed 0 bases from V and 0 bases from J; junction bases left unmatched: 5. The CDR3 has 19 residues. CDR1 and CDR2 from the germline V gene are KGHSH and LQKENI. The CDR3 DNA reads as TGTGCCAGCTCACCACCGGGACTAGCGGGAGGGCGAAGCTCCTACGAGCAGTACTTC. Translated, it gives CASSPPGLAGGRSSYEQYF. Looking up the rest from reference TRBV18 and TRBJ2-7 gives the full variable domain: NAGVMQNPRHLVRRRGQEARLRCSPMKGHSHVYWYRQLPEEGLKFMVYLQKENIIDESGMPKERFSAEFPKEGPSILRIQQVVRGDSAAYFCASSPPGLAGGRSSYEQYFGPGTRLTVT.

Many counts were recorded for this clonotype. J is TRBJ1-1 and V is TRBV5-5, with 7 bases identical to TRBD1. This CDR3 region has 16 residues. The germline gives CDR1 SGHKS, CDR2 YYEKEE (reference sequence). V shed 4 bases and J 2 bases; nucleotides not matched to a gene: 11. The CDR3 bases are TGTGCCAGCAGCCCTCTTCGACAGGGCCTTAACACTGAAGCTTTCTTT. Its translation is CASSPLRQGLNTEAFF. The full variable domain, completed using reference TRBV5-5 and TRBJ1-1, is DAGVTQSPTHLIKTRGQQVTLRCSPISGHKSVSWYQQVLGQGPQFIFQYYEKEERGRGNFPDRFSARQFPNYSSELNVNALLLGDSALYLCASSPLRQGLNTEAFFGQGTRLTVV.

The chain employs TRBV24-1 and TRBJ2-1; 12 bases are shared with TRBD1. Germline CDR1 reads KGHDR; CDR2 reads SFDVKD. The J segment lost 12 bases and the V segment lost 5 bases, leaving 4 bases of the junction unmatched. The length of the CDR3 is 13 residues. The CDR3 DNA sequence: TGTGCCACCAGTGGGGGACAGGGGGCGTCGCAGTTCTTC. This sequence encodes CATSGGQGASQFF.

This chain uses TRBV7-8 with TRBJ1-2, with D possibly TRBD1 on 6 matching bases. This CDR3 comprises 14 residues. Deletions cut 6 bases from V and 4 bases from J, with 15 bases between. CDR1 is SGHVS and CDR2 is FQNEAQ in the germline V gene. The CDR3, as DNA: TGTGCCAGCAGGGGAGAAGGGGGGGGCTATGGCTACACCTTC. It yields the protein CASRGEGGGYGYTF. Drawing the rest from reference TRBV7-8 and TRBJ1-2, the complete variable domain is GAGVSQSPRYKVAKRGQDVALRCDPISGHVSLFWYQQALGQGPEFLTYFQNEAQLDKSGLPSDRFFAERPEGSVSTLKIQRTQQEDSAVYLCASRGEGGGYGYTFGSGTRLTVV.

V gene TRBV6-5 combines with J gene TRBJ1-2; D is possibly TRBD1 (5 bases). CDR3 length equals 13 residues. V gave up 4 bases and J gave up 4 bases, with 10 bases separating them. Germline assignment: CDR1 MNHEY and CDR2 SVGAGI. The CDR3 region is CASSSGHLYGYTF. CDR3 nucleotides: TGTGCCAGCAGTTCCGGACACCTCTATGGCTACACCTTC.

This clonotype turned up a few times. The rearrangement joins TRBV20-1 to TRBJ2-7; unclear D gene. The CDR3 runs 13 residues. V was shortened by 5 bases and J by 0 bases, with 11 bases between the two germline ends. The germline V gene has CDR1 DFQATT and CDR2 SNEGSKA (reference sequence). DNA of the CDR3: TGCAGTGCTTCTCGATCGCGCTCCTACGAGCAGTACTTC. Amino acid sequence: CSASRSRSYEQYF.

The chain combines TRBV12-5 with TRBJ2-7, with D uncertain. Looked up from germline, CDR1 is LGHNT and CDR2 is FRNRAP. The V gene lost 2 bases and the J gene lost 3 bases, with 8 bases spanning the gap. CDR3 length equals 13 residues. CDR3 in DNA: TGTGCTAGTGGTTTGCCCCCTAGCTACGAGCAGTACTTC. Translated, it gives CASGLPPSYEQYF.

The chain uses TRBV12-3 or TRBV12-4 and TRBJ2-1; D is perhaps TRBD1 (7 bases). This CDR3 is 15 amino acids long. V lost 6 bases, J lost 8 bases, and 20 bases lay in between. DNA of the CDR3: TGTGCCAGCAGGGAGGGGGCTATTGGATCGGATGAGCAGTTCTTC. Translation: CASREGAIGSDEQFF.

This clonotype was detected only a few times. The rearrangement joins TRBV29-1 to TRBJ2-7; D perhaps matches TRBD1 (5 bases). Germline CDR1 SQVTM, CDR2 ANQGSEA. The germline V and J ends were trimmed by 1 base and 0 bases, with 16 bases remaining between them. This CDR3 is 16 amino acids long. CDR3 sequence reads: CSVEGIRDRDSYEQYF. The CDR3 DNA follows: TGCAGCGTTGAAGGAATCCGAGACAGAGACTCCTACGAGCAGTACTTC.

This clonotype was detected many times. CDR3 residues: CATSDSAGRYEQYF. Here the CDR3 DNA reads TGTGCCACCAGTGATTCAGCGGGGCGTTACGAGCAGTACTTC. V usage is TRBV24-1 and J usage is TRBJ2-7; 7 bases align to TRBD2. With 2 bases clipped from V and 4 bases from J, the junction kept 4 bases outside the gene matches. This CDR3 has 14 amino acids. CDR1 and CDR2 from the germline V gene are KGHDR and SFDVKD.

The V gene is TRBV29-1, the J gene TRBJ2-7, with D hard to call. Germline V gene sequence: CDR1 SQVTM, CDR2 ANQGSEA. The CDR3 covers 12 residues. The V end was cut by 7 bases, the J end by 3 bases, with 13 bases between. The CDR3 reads CSARNSLYEQYF. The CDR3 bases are TGCAGCGCAAGGAACTCTCTCTACGAGCAGTACTTC.